Shown below are 19 T cell receptor beta chains from a single sample sequenced in a study of beta chain features in type 1 diabetes. Every isolated RNA sample was fully reverse transcribed, so sequencing captured expressed TCRB transcripts. Assay used: immunoSEQ multiplex PCR; TCRdb lists only in-frame clones, some missing. The sample includes a few hundred thousand clones, 30% of them seen just once. Source material: naive CD4+ T cells from blood. The receptors stem from a man younger than 35 in good health.

J is TRBJ1-4 and V is TRBV30; no clear D gene. Between the trimmed V and J ends, which lost 2 bases and 8 bases, there was a span of 6 bases. The germline CDR1 and CDR2 sequences are GTSNPN and SVGIG (reference sequence). This CDR3 is 11 amino acids long. The CDR3 reads CAWSIGEKLFF. As DNA, the CDR3 is TGTGCCTGGAGTATAGGGGAAAAACTGTTTTTT.

The chain has TRBV7-2 and TRBJ1-4, with 7 bases aligning to TRBD1. The CDR3 is 13 amino acids. V lost 6 bases and J lost 6; bases outside the gene matches: 4. Germline assignment: CDR1 SGHTA and CDR2 FQGNSA. The CDR3 region is CASSDRADEKLFF. The CDR3 bases are TGTGCCAGCAGTGACAGGGCCGATGAAAAACTGTTTTTT.

The sample holds a few counts of this clone. The chain carries TRBV4-1 and TRBJ2-4; 7 bases align to TRBD2. The germline gives CDR1 MGHRA, CDR2 YSYEKL. This CDR3 region has 20 residues. After removal of 0 bases from V and 1 base from J, the junction contained 15 bases not matched to a gene. The CDR3 DNA follows: TGCGCCAGCAGCCAAGACCAGCGGGACCTCCGAATGGGCGCCAAAAACATTCAGTACTTC. Amino acids: CASSQDQRDLRMGAKNIQYF.

The chain joins TRBV9 to TRBJ2-3; TRBD2 matches at 8 bases. The CDR3 has 13 amino acids. Germline V gives CDR1 SGDLS, CDR2 YYNGEE. Trimming cost V 4 bases and J 13 bases; bases outside gene matches: 11. The CDR3 DNA is TGTGCCAGCAGCTTAGAAACCGGGACTAGGGAGTATTTT. Translating gives CASSLETGTREYF.

V is TRBV7-3 and J is TRBJ2-3; D uncertain. The CDR3 is 15 amino acids. V was clipped by 5 bases and J by 1 base, with 13 bases between them. Germline V lookup: CDR1 SGHTA, CDR2 FQGTGA. The CDR3 DNA reads TGTGCCAGCAGCAAATCCCGTGCCGGCACAGATACGCAGTATTTT. It translates to CASSKSRAGTDTQYF.

The rearrangement joins TRBV5-4 to TRBJ2-7, with D perhaps TRBD1 (6 bases). Trimming cost V 4 bases and J 5 bases, with 19 bases left between them. The V gene's germline CDR1 is SGHNT and CDR2 YYREEE (reference sequence). The CDR3 is made up of 15 amino acids. CDR3 nucleotides: TGTGCCAGCAGCCCGACAGGCTGGGAAGGCGACGAGCAGTACTTC. Its protein product is CASSPTGWEGDEQYF. Looking up the rest from reference TRBV5-4 and TRBJ2-7 gives the full variable domain: ETGVTQSPTHLIKTRGQQVTLRCSSQSGHNTVSWYQQALGQGPQFIFQYYREEENGRGNFPPRFSGLQFPNYSSELNVNALELDDSALYLCASSPTGWEGDEQYFGPGTRLTVT.

The V call is TRBV10-3, the J call TRBJ2-7, with 11 bases matching TRBD2. CDR1 is ENHRY and CDR2 is SYGVKD in the germline V gene. The J segment lost 3 bases and the V segment lost 4 bases, leaving 2 bases of the junction unmatched. The CDR3 has 14 residues. CDR3 nucleotides: TGTGCCATCAGTGGAACTAGCGGGGGCTACGAGCAGTACTTC. Translated, it gives CAISGTSGGYEQYF.

With respect to this clone: Distinct nucleotide sequences in the sample also encode this CDR3. V and J are TRBV20-1 and TRBJ2-5, with D unclear. Germline values: CDR1 DFQATT, CDR2 SNEGSKA (reference sequence). V lost 0 bases and J 4 bases, leaving 0 bases between the germline ends. The CDR3 totals 10 residues. CDR3 in DNA: TGCAGTGCTAGAGAAGAGACCCAGTACTTC. Amino acid sequence: CSAREETQYF.

This sequence joins TRBV7-2 and TRBJ2-3; D gene ambiguous. V dropped 5 bases and J dropped 5 bases, with 8 bases sitting between them. The CDR3 sequence is 12 residues long. The germline V gene encodes CDR1 SGHTA and CDR2 FQGNSA. The CDR3 protein is CASSQARDTQYF. CDR3 DNA sequence: TGTGCCAGCAGCCAGGCTAGAGATACGCAGTATTTT.

This clone has only a few counts. V gene TRBV19 combines with J gene TRBJ2-1, with 8 bases aligning to TRBD2. The length of the CDR3 is 13 residues. Trimming removed 3 bases from V and 7 bases from J; junction bases left unmatched: 2. Germline assignment: CDR1 LNHDA and CDR2 SQIVND (reference sequence). The CDR3 DNA reads TGTGCCAGTAGTATCGGGAGGGTTAATGAGCAGTTCTTC. Amino acids: CASSIGRVNEQFF.

The chain employs TRBV18 and TRBJ2-5; 7 positions agree with TRBD1. The germline gives CDR1 KGHSH, CDR2 LQKENI. Unmatched junction bases numbered 2, after V lost 4 bases and J lost 3 bases. The CDR3 sequence is 13 residues long. The CDR3 protein is CASSRGQEETQYF. The CDR3 DNA reads TGTGCCAGCTCACGCGGACAGGAAGAGACCCAGTACTTC. Looking up the rest from reference TRBV18 and TRBJ2-5 gives the full variable domain: NAGVMQNPRHLVRRRGQEARLRCSPMKGHSHVYWYRQLPEEGLKFMVYLQKENIIDESGMPKERFSAEFPKEGPSILRIQQVVRGDSAAYFCASSRGQEETQYFGPGTRLLVL.

The rearrangement uses TRBV11-2 and TRBJ2-5; D may be TRBD1 (5 bases). This CDR3 comprises 13 residues. Germline V gene sequence: CDR1 SGHAT, CDR2 FQNNGV. Trimming took 10 bases from V and 2 from J, leaving 14 bases between them. The chain's CDR3 is CATTWGPQETQYF. The CDR3 coding sequence is TGTGCCACGACTTGGGGCCCGCAAGAGACCCAGTACTTC.

This clone came up once. This chain connects TRBV4-2 to TRBJ2-7, with TRBD2 matching over 9 bases. The germline CDR1 and CDR2 sequences are LGHNA and YNFKEQ. V was pared by 1 base and J by 3 bases, with 7 bases of the junction left unmatched. The CDR3 totals 16 residues. In DNA, the CDR3 is TGTGCCAGCAGCCAAGTTGCAGGACTAGCGATCTACGAGCAGTACTTC. Residues: CASSQVAGLAIYEQYF.

As regards this clone: This CDR3 is also generated by other DNA sequences in the sample. This chain links TRBV30 with TRBJ2-5; D not resolved. Germline lookup yields CDR1 GTSNPN and CDR2 SVGIG (reference sequence). CDR3 length: 13 amino acids. Trimming removed 0 bases from V and 5 bases from J, with 10 bases in between. CDR3 sequence: CAWSVMGGETQYF. DNA for the CDR3: TGTGCCTGGAGTGTAATGGGTGGGGAGACCCAGTACTTC.

This clone was found a few times. V gene TRBV7-2 combines with J gene TRBJ2-5; 8 bases line up with TRBD2. V lost 5 bases to trimming and J lost 5 bases; unmatched junction nucleotides: 13. Germline values: CDR1 SGHTA, CDR2 FQGNSA. CDR3 size: 16 residues. CDR3 coding DNA: TGTGCCAGCAGCCGTGCCGGGACTAGAGGACCCGAGACCCAGTACTTC. It yields the protein CASSRAGTRGPETQYF.

In DNA, the CDR3 is TGTGCCACCAGCAGAGGCAGGGGGGACTATGGCTACACCTTC. As protein: CATSRGRGDYGYTF. The chain combines TRBV15 with TRBJ1-2; 7 nucleotides align to TRBD1. Germline lookup yields CDR1 LNHNV and CDR2 YYDKDF (reference sequence). After removal of 1 base from V and 3 bases from J, the junction contained 2 bases not matched to a gene. This CDR3 comprises 14 residues.

CDR3 in amino acids: CASSLRVSYEQYF. The CDR3 nucleotides are TGTGCCAGCAGCCTCCGGGTTTCCTACGAGCAGTACTTC. The genes are TRBV13 and TRBJ2-7; D gene uncertain. Germline V gene lookup returns CDR1 PRHDT and CDR2 FYEKMQ (reference sequence). Trimming took 5 bases from V and 1 from J, leaving 9 bases between them. This CDR3 has 13 amino acids.

The chain carries TRBV5-1 and TRBJ1-2, with D tentatively TRBD1 (6 bases). The V and J ends lost 4 bases and 0 bases respectively, with 10 bases between them. Germline CDR1 and CDR2: SGHRS and YFSETQ. The CDR3 has 14 amino acids. This chain's CDR3 is CASSPGQSNYGYTF. CDR3 DNA sequence: TGCGCCAGCAGCCCCGGACAGTCTAACTATGGCTACACCTTC. Using reference TRBV5-1 and TRBJ1-2 for the parts outside the CDR3, the full variable domain is KAGVTQTPRYLIKTRGQQVTLSCSPISGHRSVSWYQQTPGQGLQFLFEYFSETQRNKGNFPGRFSGRQFSNSRSEMNVSTLELGDSALYLCASSPGQSNYGYTFGSGTRLTVV.

This clone appeared a few times. The chain uses TRBV19 and TRBJ2-1, with D perhaps matching TRBD2 (5 bases). The CDR3 extends over 14 amino acids. The V end lost 3 bases, the J end lost 2 bases, and 8 bases lay between the germline ends. From germline, CDR1 is LNHDA and CDR2 SQIVND (reference sequence). The CDR3 DNA is TGTGCCAGTAGTATGACTACCGCCTACAATGAGCAGTTCTTC. This gives the protein CASSMTTAYNEQFF.